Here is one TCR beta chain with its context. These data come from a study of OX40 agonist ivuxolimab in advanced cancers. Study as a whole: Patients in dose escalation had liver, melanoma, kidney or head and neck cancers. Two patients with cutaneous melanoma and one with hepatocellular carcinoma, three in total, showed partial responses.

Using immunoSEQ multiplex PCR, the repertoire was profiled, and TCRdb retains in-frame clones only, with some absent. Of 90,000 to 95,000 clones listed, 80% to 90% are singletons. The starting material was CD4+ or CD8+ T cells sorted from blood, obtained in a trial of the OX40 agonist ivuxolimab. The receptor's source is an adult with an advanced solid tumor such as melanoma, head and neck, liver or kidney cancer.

The CDR3 is CASSAGTSIYNEQFF. The CDR3 region has the DNA TGTGCCAGCAGCGCCGGGACTAGCATCTACAATGAGCAGTTCTTC. The chain has TRBV9 and TRBJ2-1, with 9 bases identical to TRBD2. The CDR3 has 15 residues. After removal of 3 bases from V and 3 bases from J, the junction contained 4 bases not matched to a gene. The germline CDR1 and CDR2 sequences are SGDLS and YYNGEE.